Following are 17 T cell receptor beta chains from one sample sequenced in a study of T cell changes during pregnancy in multiple sclerosis. Clones were read by immunoSEQ multiplex PCR, and TCRdb kept only the in-frame ones, dropping some. Of approximately 80,000 clones in the sample, around 93% were seen once. The material was PBMCs, obtained in the first trimester of pregnancy. These receptors all stem from a female donor in good health, serving as a control in a pregnancy study. Some clones in this sample may be carry-over from other donors' samples.

This rearrangement joins TRBV28 to TRBJ1-6; no firm D call. Germline CDR1 reads MDHEN; CDR2 reads SYDVKM. The CDR3 length is 16 residues. Trimming left V 7 bases short and J 7 bases short, with 20 bases between. The CDR3 sequence is CASTPPRGLINSPLHF. CDR3 nucleotide sequence: TGTGCCAGCACCCCCCCCCGCGGATTAATCAATTCACCCCTCCACTTT.

V and J are TRBV5-6 and TRBJ2-7, with D maybe TRBD2 (6 bases). V was pared by 0 bases and J by 6 bases, with 7 bases between. Germline V gene sequence: CDR1 SGHDT, CDR2 YYEEEE. This CDR3 has 12 amino acids. Here the CDR3 DNA reads TGTGCCAGCAGCTTGGGCGGGACCGAGCAGTACTTC. Amino acids: CASSLGGTEQYF.

The count of this clone is one. The genes are TRBV27 and TRBJ1-4; D is ambiguous. V lost 5 bases and J lost 0, with 7 bases in between. Germline CDR1 is MNHEY and CDR2 is SMNVEV (reference sequence). The CDR3 runs to 14 residues. The chain's CDR3 is CASSTYSTNEKLFF. The CDR3 nucleotides read TGTGCCAGCAGTACGTACTCAACTAATGAAAAACTGTTTTTT.

The rearrangement joins TRBV2 to TRBJ2-3, with 11 bases identical to TRBD1. Germline V gene data show CDR1 as SNHLY and CDR2 as FYNNEI. The CDR3 is made up of 14 amino acids. With 8 bases clipped from V and 3 bases from J, the junction kept 4 bases outside the gene matches. CDR3: CASFRDRGTDTQYF. The CDR3 DNA reads TGTGCCAGCTTCCGGGACAGGGGGACAGATACGCAGTATTTT.

The V gene is TRBV6-6, the J gene TRBJ1-3; a weak D match, TRBD1 (6 bases). The CDR3 covers 14 residues. Germline CDR1 reads MNHNY; CDR2 reads SVGAGI (reference sequence). V was clipped by 6 bases and J by 4 bases, with 13 bases between them. CDR3 in DNA: TGTGCCAGCAGCACAACAGGGCGCGGAAACACCATATATTTT. Its protein is CASSTTGRGNTIYF.

The rearrangement links TRBV2 to TRBJ2-3; 14 nucleotides match TRBD2. Trimming took 6 bases from V and 6 from J; bases not matched to a gene: 11. The CDR3 is 17 amino acids. Germline CDR1 and CDR2: SNHLY and FYNNEI. The CDR3: CASSRLAGGGVVDTQYF. The CDR3 nucleotides are TGTGCCAGCAGCCGACTAGCGGGGGGGGGAGTGGTGGATACGCAGTATTTT.

V usage is TRBV18 and J usage is TRBJ1-3; weak D call: TRBD1 (5 bases). The CDR3 is 14 amino acids. CDR1 is KGHSH and CDR2 is LQKENI in the germline V gene. The germline V and J ends were trimmed by 4 bases and 3 bases, with 10 bases remaining between them. The CDR3 here is CASSQGSDGNTIYF. The CDR3 DNA follows: TGTGCCAGCTCACAGGGGTCTGATGGAAACACCATATATTTT.

V and J are TRBV28 and TRBJ2-7; 11 bases fit TRBD2. This CDR3 contains 14 residues. Germline CDR1 is MDHEN and CDR2 is SYDVKM. V lost 5 bases, J lost 3 bases, and 3 bases stayed unmatched. CDR3 bases: TGTGCCAGCAGTCTAGGGACTAGCGGCTACGAGCAGTACTTC. It specifies CASSLGTSGYEQYF.

The J gene is TRBJ1-3, the V gene TRBV4-1; D gene unclear. Germline V gives CDR1 MGHRA, CDR2 YSYEKL. The CDR3 is made up of 15 amino acids. V was trimmed by 2 bases and J by 0 bases, leaving 8 bases between them. DNA for the CDR3: TGCGCCAGCAGCCAATCCAGAGGCTCTGGAAACACCATATATTTT. This codes for CASSQSRGSGNTIYF.

This chain uses TRBV11-3 with TRBJ2-5, with D perhaps TRBD1 (6 bases). CDR1 and CDR2 from the germline V gene are SGHNT and YENEEA. The CDR3 length is 16 residues. Trimming took 3 bases from V and 1 from J, leaving 15 bases between them. The chain's CDR3 is CASSLGDTPVQETQYF. The CDR3 nucleotides read TGTGCCAGCAGCTTGGGGGACACCCCCGTCCAAGAGACCCAGTACTTC.

Of note for this clone: The germline gene is not matched at one end of the junction; a read error may be the cause. The chain couples TRBV10-2 to TRBJ2-5; 9 bases fit TRBD1. This CDR3 is 14 amino acids long. Germline CDR1 WSHSY, CDR2 SAAADI. The CDR3, as DNA: TGCGCCAGCAGCTTAACAGGGGGCCAAAAGACCCAGTACTTC. This gives the protein CASSLTGGQKTQYF.

The chain employs TRBV15 and TRBJ2-7, with TRBD1 matching over 7 bases. This CDR3 is 13 amino acids long. Germline trimming cut 10 bases from V and 4 bases from J; bases unmatched to any gene: 10. Germline V gene lookup returns CDR1 LNHNV and CDR2 YYDKDF (reference sequence). CDR3 sequence (DNA): TGTGCCATCTCCGACAGGGTCTCATACGAGCAGTACTTC. This encodes CAISDRVSYEQYF.

This clone has a single count. CDR3 region: CASATTPSYEQYF. CDR3 sequence (DNA): TGTGCCAGCGCAACAACACCGTCCTACGAGCAGTACTTC. V usage is TRBV19 and J usage is TRBJ2-7; D uncertain. Germline CDR1 and CDR2: LNHDA and SQIVND (reference sequence). Trimming removed 9 bases at V and 1 base at J, with 13 bases between. The CDR3 is 13 residues long.

This clone was found a few times. The chain couples TRBV6-1 to TRBJ2-2, with 9 bases matching TRBD1. The CDR3 length is 14 residues. The junction had 5 bases not matched to a gene; V was cut back by 6 bases and J by 6 bases. From germline, CDR1 is MNHNS and CDR2 SASEGT. CDR3 in amino acids: CASRGDREAGELFF. The CDR3 region has the DNA TGTGCCAGCAGGGGGGACAGGGAGGCCGGGGAGCTGTTTTTT.

The rearrangement joins TRBV28 to TRBJ1-1; D gene unclear. The V gene lost 2 bases and the J gene lost 1 base, with 11 bases spanning the gap. The CDR3 has 15 amino acids. The germline V gene has CDR1 MDHEN and CDR2 SYDVKM. The CDR3 DNA sequence: TGTGCCAGCAGTTTAGGAGGAGGAACGAACACTGAAGCTTTCTTT. It encodes CASSLGGGTNTEAFF.

This sequence joins TRBV7-3 and TRBJ2-2; D remains ambiguous. Germline lookup yields CDR1 SGHTA and CDR2 FQGTGA. The CDR3 has 13 amino acids. V was clipped by 3 bases and J by 4 bases, with 6 bases between them. CDR3 sequence reads: CASSFDTTGELFF. Written as DNA, the CDR3 is TGTGCCAGCAGCTTTGACACCACCGGGGAGCTGTTTTTT.

V is TRBV7-9 and J is TRBJ2-3; D is possibly TRBD2 (6 bases). The V gene lost 4 bases and the J gene lost 6 bases, with 11 bases spanning the gap. CDR1 SEHNR and CDR2 FQNEAQ come from the germline V gene (reference sequence). This CDR3 is built from 13 residues. DNA for the CDR3: TGTGCCAGCAGCTCAGCGGGCAGGGATACGCAGTATTTT. As protein: CASSSAGRDTQYF.